A selection of T cell receptor beta chains follows, all from one sample in a study of control samples from healthy donors and cancer patients. Assay: immunoSEQ multiplex PCR; the TCRdb copy retains only in-frame clones and omits some. Altogether approximately 180,000 clones are present, 94% being singletons, with the ten largest covering 1.3% to 1.5%. The specimen was blood. These receptors were obtained from a woman aged 18-29 years in good health. Each CDR3 is given with its conserved first and last residue. The D gene is left open where the match is weak. Size tells how often a clone was seen (once, few, many) or the class of an expanded clone, and some rows leave it out.

>TRBV10-3|TRBJ1-1|TRBD1|.
CAISRDRQILNTEAFF
TGTGCCATATCCAGGGACAGACAGATATTGAACACTGAAGCTTTCTTT
>TRBV15|TRBJ2-5|TRBD1|once
CATSSPIGTGQETQYF
TGTGCCACCAGCAGTCCGATCGGGACAGGGCAAGAGACCCAGTACTTC
>TRBV29-1|TRBJ1-2|.|.
CSANLGGYTF
TGCAGCGCCAACTTGGGGGGCTACACCTTC
>TRBV2|TRBJ1-4|.|.
CASSGLSGRKNEKLFF
TGTGCCAGCAGTGGCCTATCGGGACGGAAAAATGAAAAACTGTTTTTT
>TRBV6-5|TRBJ2-1|.|.
CASTGQFYNEQFF
TGTGCCAGCACCGGGCAGTTTTACAATGAGCAGTTCTTC
>TRBV11-2|TRBJ1-2|.|.
CASSLDRVGNYGYTF
TGTGCCAGCAGCTTAGATCGGGTTGGAAACTATGGCTACACCTTC
>TRBV12-3/TRBV12-4|TRBJ1-2|.|.
CASSPAAGGYTF
TGTGCCAGCAGTCCGGCGGCAGGAGGCTACACCTTC
>TRBV5-1|TRBJ1-3|TRBD1|.
CASSLGQGINTIYF
TGCGCCAGCAGCTTGGGACAGGGGATTAACACCATATATTTT
>TRBV6-2/TRBV6-3|TRBJ1-2|.|.
CASSPGLGGYTF
TGTGCCAGCAGCCCAGGGTTGGGGGGCTACACCTTC
>TRBV5-4|TRBJ1-2|.|.
CASSLSGTANYGYTF
TGTGCCAGCAGCTTGTCAGGAACAGCTAACTATGGCTACACCTTC
>TRBV6-5|TRBJ1-2|TRBD1|few
CASSPQQGNYGYTF
TGTGCCAGCAGTCCGCAACAGGGGAACTATGGCTACACCTTC
>TRBV2|TRBJ2-7|TRBD2|.
CASSDLLAGLSYEQYF
TGTGCCAGCAGCGATCTACTAGCGGGACTCTCCTACGAGCAGTACTTC
>TRBV11-2|TRBJ1-1|.|.
CASSRARGNTEAFF
TGTGCCAGCAGCCGTGCTAGGGGGAACACTGAAGCTTTCTTT
>TRBV7-6|TRBJ1-3|.|once
CASSLLRGGNTIYF
TGTGCCAGCAGCTTACTTCGGGGCGGAAACACCATATATTTT
>TRBV27|TRBJ2-2|TRBD1|.
CASSGTGGAGELFF
TGTGCCAGCAGTGGGACAGGGGGCGCCGGGGAGCTGTTTTTT
>TRBV18|TRBJ1-1|.|once
CASSPEHNMNTEAFF
TGTGCCAGCTCACCAGAGCACAACATGAACACTGAAGCTTTCTTT
>TRBV1|TRBJ1-2|.|.
CTSSQGLSYTF
TGCACCAGCAGCCAAGGGTTGAGCTACACCTTC
>TRBV25-1|TRBJ1-4|.|.
CASSEGGEKLFF
TGTGCCAGCAGTGAAGGGGGTGAAAAACTGTTTTTT
>TRBV2|TRBJ2-5|.|.
CASTRDTLGETQYF
TGTGCCAGCACCCGGGACACCCTGGGGGAGACCCAGTACTTC
>TRBV4-1|TRBJ2-7|TRBD2|.
CASSQGLAESSYEQYF
TGCGCCAGCAGCCAAGGACTAGCGGAGAGCTCCTACGAGCAGTACTTC
>TRBV28|TRBJ1-6|TRBD1|.
CASRQGQGAQGNSPLHF
TGTGCCAGCAGACAGGGACAGGGGGCTCAGGGGAATTCACCCCTCCACTTT
>TRBV9|TRBJ1-1|.|.
CASNRGGLNTEAFF
TGTGCCAGTAACCGCGGGGGGCTGAACACTGAAGCTTTCTTT
>TRBV7-4|TRBJ1-2|.|.
CASSLGYTF
TGTGCCAGCAGCTTGGGCTACACCTTC
>TRBV5-1|TRBJ1-2|.|.
CASSLGQGEGGYTF
TGCGCCAGCAGCTTGGGGCAGGGTGAGGGGGGCTACACCTTC
>TRBV10-2|TRBJ2-1|TRBD2|.
CASTRTSGSYNEQFF
TGCGCCAGCACCCGGACTAGCGGGAGCTACAATGAGCAGTTCTTC
>TRBV18|TRBJ1-1|.|few
CASSPKGNTEAFF
TGTGCCAGCTCACCGAAAGGGAACACTGAAGCTTTCTTT
>TRBV6-5|TRBJ1-1|TRBD1|once
CASSSDRAEAFF
TGTGCCAGCAGCTCGGACAGGGCTGAAGCTTTCTTT
>TRBV6-2/TRBV6-3|TRBJ1-3|.|.
CASSYLGGSGNTIYF
TGTGCCAGCAGTTACCTGGGAGGCTCTGGAAACACCATATATTTT
>TRBV13|TRBJ2-5|.|.
CASSPPGRRETQYF
TGTGCCAGCAGCCCGCCCGGCAGGAGGGAGACCCAGTACTTC
>TRBV7-9|TRBJ2-2|TRBD2|.
CASSDIGGAAKRGELFF
TGTGCCAGCAGCGACATCGGGGGGGCAGCCAAAAGAGGGGAGCTGTTTTTT
>TRBV28|TRBJ2-6|TRBD1|.
CASSLESGGALGANVLTF
TGTGCCAGCAGTTTAGAGTCAGGGGGCGCGTTAGGGGCCAACGTCCTGACTTTC
>TRBV29-1|TRBJ2-1|TRBD1|.
CSVEGQGDLSYNEQFF
TGCAGCGTTGAAGGACAGGGGGACCTTTCCTACAATGAGCAGTTCTTC
>TRBV20-1|TRBJ1-1|.|.
CSAIMNTEAFF
TGCAGTGCTATTATGAACACTGAAGCTTTCTTT
>TRBV10-3|TRBJ2-2|TRBD2|.
CAIRETSGFANTGELFF
TGTGCCATCAGAGAGACTAGCGGATTCGCGAACACCGGGGAGCTGTTTTTT
>TRBV28|TRBJ2-5|TRBD2|once
CASSLSMTGGLETQYF
TGTGCCAGCAGTTTATCGATGACGGGAGGGCTAGAGACCCAGTACTTC
>TRBV7-8|TRBJ2-2|.|.
CASSPWETWNTGELFF
TGTGCCAGCAGCCCGTGGGAGACTTGGAACACCGGGGAGCTGTTTTTT
>TRBV2|TRBJ1-2|.|.
CASRSDGYGYTF
TGTGCCAGCAGAAGTGACGGGTATGGCTACACCTTC
>TRBV24-1|TRBJ1-3|.|.
CATSEGTLGSDTIYF
TGTGCCACCAGTGAGGGGACGCTCGGCTCGGACACCATATATTTT
>TRBV14|TRBJ1-1|.|.
CASSGGNTEAFF
TGTGCCAGCAGCGGGGGGAACACTGAAGCTTTCTTT
>TRBV19|TRBJ1-2|TRBD1|few
CASTGQGGGYTF
TGTGCCAGTACTGGACAGGGTGGCGGCTACACCTTC
>TRBV3-1/TRBV3-2|TRBJ1-1|.|.
CASSLRGGEAFF
TGTGCCAGCAGCTTAAGGGGGGGTGAAGCTTTCTTT
>TRBV5-5|TRBJ1-4|TRBD1|.
CASSLGATGGHEKLFF
TGTGCCAGCAGCTTGGGGGCGACAGGGGGTCATGAAAAACTGTTTTTT
>TRBV28|TRBJ1-1|TRBD1|.
CASRALLGRGSVRNTEAFF
TGTGCCAGCAGGGCCCTCTTGGGCAGGGGGTCTGTGAGGAACACTGAAGCTTTCTTT
>TRBV9|TRBJ1-5|.|few
CASSGTGPNQPQHF
TGTGCCAGCAGTGGGACCGGACCCAATCAGCCCCAGCATTTT
>TRBV6-5|TRBJ2-5|.|.
CASSYSIKGVKETQYF
TGTGCCAGCAGTTACTCGATTAAGGGGGTGAAAGAGACCCAGTACTTC
>TRBV11-2|TRBJ1-5|.|.
CASSNRVGDSNQPQHF
TGTGCCAGCAGCAACAGGGTCGGAGATAGCAATCAGCCCCAGCATTTT
>TRBV28|TRBJ1-2|.|.
CASSTPGIGGYTF
TGTGCCAGCAGCACTCCGGGGATTGGTGGCTACACCTTC
>TRBV3-1/TRBV3-2|TRBJ2-1|TRBD2|few
CASSHRSGGEDEQFF
TGTGCCAGCAGCCACCGGAGCGGGGGGGAAGATGAGCAGTTCTTC
>TRBV28|TRBJ1-1|.|.
CASSLENTEAFF
TGTGCCAGCAGTTTAGAGAACACTGAAGCTTTCTTT
>TRBV10-3|TRBJ2-3|.|.
CAISDASDSADTQYF
TGTGCCATCAGTGATGCGAGCGATAGCGCAGATACGCAGTATTTT